Shown below are 14 T cell receptor beta chains from a single sample sequenced in a study of cytomegalovirus exposure and HLA in healthy donors (dated by TCRdb to about 2017). The library was obtained by the immunoSEQ multiplex PCR assay. For the multiplex PCR, a mixture combining 60 forward primers for TCR Vbeta segments and 13 reverse primers for TCR Jbeta segments was used. TCRdb mirrors the immuneACCESS table, restricted to in-frame sequences. Some clones are absent from its copies; in checked studies, under half trace to an unresolved V gene, and the reason for the others is unknown. This sample gives 130,000 or so clones in total; 82% of them show up just once. The ten largest account for 3% to 3.5% of the sample. Source material: PBMCs. The receptors stem from a young man in good health and CMV-seropositive.

The chain links TRBV7-8 to TRBJ1-4; a possible D gene is TRBD1 (5 bases). Trimming removed 2 bases from V and 7 bases from J, with 14 bases in between. The CDR3 length is 15 residues. Germline V gene sequence: CDR1 SGHVS, CDR2 FQNEAQ. CDR3 residues: CASSLTGVLSEKLFF. The CDR3 nucleotides read TGTGCCAGCAGCTTAACAGGCGTCCTGTCTGAAAAACTGTTTTTT.

This clone has a single count. The chain uses TRBV5-6 and TRBJ2-1, with TRBD1 as a possible D gene (5 bases). The V end was cut by 0 bases, the J end by 1 base, with 8 bases between. Germline assignment: CDR1 SGHDT and CDR2 YYEEEE. The CDR3 has 15 residues. The CDR3, as DNA: TGTGCCAGCAGCTTGGGGTCAGGGTCCTACAATGAGCAGTTCTTC. Its protein product is CASSLGSGSYNEQFF.

The chain joins TRBV28 to TRBJ2-7; 10 nucleotides agree with TRBD1. Germline trimming cut 2 bases from V and 5 bases from J; bases unmatched to any gene: 6. The CDR3 is made up of 15 amino acids. Germline CDR1 reads MDHEN; CDR2 reads SYDVKM. The CDR3 sequence: CASSLRTGGEDEQYF. The CDR3 coding sequence is TGTGCCAGCAGTTTAAGGACAGGGGGGGAGGACGAGCAGTACTTC.

The CDR3 DNA reads as TGTGCCAGCAGCCCTATGGCGGGAGGGGAGCTGTTTTTT. Its protein product is CASSPMAGGELFF. V and J are TRBV7-3 and TRBJ2-2, with a weak D call TRBD2 (6 bases). CDR1 and CDR2 from the germline V gene are SGHTA and FQGTGA. V lost 5 bases to trimming and J lost 8 bases, with 12 bases between them. The CDR3 has 13 amino acids.

The rearrangement links TRBV5-1 to TRBJ2-1; D may be TRBD1 (6 bases). In germline, CDR1 is SGHRS, CDR2 YFSETQ. The CDR3 covers 15 residues. Deletions cut 0 bases from V and 3 bases from J, with 10 bases between. In DNA form, the CDR3 reads TGCGCCAGCAGCTTGGCTGAAGGGGGCTACAATGAGCAGTTCTTC. Its protein is CASSLAEGGYNEQFF.

This clone was counted a single time. The rearrangement joins TRBV4-1 to TRBJ1-2; D not resolved. The germline gives CDR1 MGHRA, CDR2 YSYEKL. Trimming cost V 0 bases and J 6 bases, with 14 bases left between them. The CDR3 totals 15 residues. The CDR3 bases are TGCGCCAGCAGCCAAGAATGGGTAGCCGTGGATGGCTACACCTTC. It translates to CASSQEWVAVDGYTF.

This sequence joins TRBV7-8 and TRBJ2-1, with 9 bases that match TRBD2. The V segment lost 5 bases and the J segment 10 bases; nucleotides outside the gene matches: 15. The CDR3 has 16 residues. Germline V gives CDR1 SGHVS, CDR2 FQNEAQ. CDR3: CASSPPVGLAGLEQFF. The CDR3 DNA reads TGTGCCAGCAGCCCCCCCGTCGGCCTAGCGGGACTAGAGCAGTTCTTC.

The rearrangement links TRBV28 to TRBJ1-4; D is unresolved. The CDR3 length is 14 residues. The germline CDR1 and CDR2 sequences are MDHEN and SYDVKM. The germline V and J ends were trimmed by 6 bases and 5 bases, with 13 bases remaining between them. In DNA, the CDR3 is TGTGCCAGCAGACGATGGACTGGAAATGAAAAACTGTTTTTT. Translated, it gives CASRRWTGNEKLFF.

The J gene is TRBJ2-7, the V gene TRBV7-2; the match to TRBD2 covers 7 bases. CDR1 is SGHTA and CDR2 is FQGNSA in the germline V gene. The V gene end was trimmed by 4 bases and the J gene end by 2 bases; junction bases not matched to a gene: 8. This CDR3 contains 15 residues. CDR3 protein: CASSSNLAVTYEQYF. The CDR3 nucleotides are TGTGCCAGCAGCTCGAATCTAGCGGTTACCTACGAGCAGTACTTC.

The chain couples TRBV6-5 to TRBJ1-6; D uncertain. V shed 4 bases and J shed 6 bases, with 7 bases lying between them. This CDR3 region has 13 residues. Germline values: CDR1 MNHEY, CDR2 SVGAGI. This chain's CDR3 is CASSLQPNSPLHF. DNA for the CDR3: TGTGCCAGCAGTTTACAGCCTAATTCACCCCTCCACTTT.

This rearrangement joins TRBV27 to TRBJ2-1; D call uncertain. V was shortened by 3 bases and J by 2 bases, with 8 bases between the two germline ends. Germline CDR1 reads MNHEY; CDR2 reads SMNVEV (reference sequence). The CDR3 covers 14 residues. The CDR3 region is CASSFAGTYNEQFF. CDR3 nucleotides: TGTGCCAGCAGTTTTGCAGGTACCTACAATGAGCAGTTCTTC.

CDR3 in DNA: TGTGCCAGCAGTATAGCCGGGGAGCAGTACTTC. Translation: CASSIAGEQYF. The genes are TRBV6-4 and TRBJ2-7; unclear D gene. Germline V lookup: CDR1 MRHNA, CDR2 SNTAGT. The CDR3 has 11 residues. The V gene lost 5 bases and the J gene lost 7 bases, with 9 bases spanning the gap.

V is TRBV5-1 and J is TRBJ1-2; D gene uncertain. This CDR3 comprises 13 residues. Trimming shortened V by 0 bases and J by 5 bases, and 8 bases separated the two germline ends. Germline V gene sequence: CDR1 SGHRS, CDR2 YFSETQ. CDR3 DNA: TGCGCCAGCAGCTTGGCCGGGGAGTATGGCTACACCTTC. Residues: CASSLAGEYGYTF.

This clone occurred a few times. The chain links TRBV6-5 to TRBJ1-2, with D possibly matching TRBD1 (6 bases). The CDR3 consists of 13 residues. The germline gives CDR1 MNHEY, CDR2 SVGAGI. V was shortened by 6 bases and J by 5 bases, with 13 bases between the two germline ends. The DNA of the CDR3 is TGTGCCAGCAGGGGACGGGACATTTATGGCTACACCTTC. Translating it yields CASRGRDIYGYTF.